This T cell receptor beta chain was retrieved from a study of T cells in localized non-small cell lung cancer. Overall study findings and caveats: Owing to sequencing of a solitary tumor region, heterogeneity cannot be discounted. With higher T cell density in blood came longer overall survival. Compared with tumor, uninvolved adjacent lung displayed greater T cell clonality, ranking highest overall. Turning up in adjacent lung were a median about 56 of the top 100 tumor clones.

Here immunoSEQ multiplex PCR was the method, and the copy in TCRdb shows in-frame clones only, minus some. The repertoire holds 31,000 or so clones, with roughly 90% as singletons. Germline values: CDR1 MNHEY, CDR2 SVGAGI. Deletions cut 0 bases from V and 4 bases from J, with 9 bases between. The CDR3 extends over 14 amino acids. About this clone itself: Its antigen is not identified.

The TCR originated in a woman aged 35-75 years with stage III lung adenocarcinoma. The V and J genes are TRBV6-5 and TRBJ1-2, with D possibly TRBD1 on 6 matching bases. The source material was peripheral blood mononuclear cells, sampled before any cancer treatment. The DNA for the CDR3 is TGTGCCAGCAGTTACTCCGGGACACCCTATGGCTACACCTTC. Translated, it gives CASSYSGTPYGYTF.